This passage covers 20 T cell receptor beta chains from one sample sequenced in a study of early T cells in non-severe SARS-CoV-2 infection (dated by TCRdb to the early 2020s). The library relied on 5' RACE. Instrument on record: NextSeq 500. The public reads were reprocessed in TCRdb via fastp at Q25 and MiXCR, keeping in-frame beta chains. For every CDR3 protein sequence, its rows merge into one entry that carries the most common genes and DNA. In all, the sample holds tens of thousands of distinct CDR3 sequences, and approximately 5.3% of those were seen once. The ten largest make up 25% to 30% of the sample. Sequenced sample: whole blood. The source of these receptors is an adult who was a healthcare worker with PCR-confirmed SARS-CoV-2 infection or an uninfected control (not recorded which).

V and J are TRBV24-1 and TRBJ1-2, with D possibly TRBD1 on 5 matching bases. Germline CDR1 reads KGHDR; CDR2 reads SFDVKD. The CDR3 consists of 14 residues. V was pared by 3 bases and J by 4 bases, with 11 bases between. CDR3 coding DNA: TGTGCCACCAGTGATCTTAACAGGTCCTATGGCTACACCTTC. Protein: CATSDLNRSYGYTF.

This clonotype was seen repeatedly, ten times or more. V usage is TRBV20-1 and J usage is TRBJ2-4, with TRBD1 matching over 9 bases. This CDR3 contains 13 residues. J was trimmed by 9 bases and V by 3 bases; bases with no gene match: 6. The germline gives CDR1 DFQATT, CDR2 SNEGSKA (reference sequence). CDR3 DNA sequence: TGCAGTGCTAGTCGGACAGGGGTCGGCATTCAGTACTTC. Protein: CSASRTGVGIQYF.

Many counts were recorded for this clonotype. CDR3 nucleotides: TGTGCCAGCTCACCTGGGACAGGGGCCCTCGTTGGGGAGACCCAGTACTTC. Protein sequence: CASSPGTGALVGETQYF. The rearrangement uses TRBV18 and TRBJ2-5; TRBD1 matches at 10 bases. Germline-derived CDR1 and CDR2 are KGHSH and LQKENI. This CDR3 contains 17 residues. V lost 3 bases to trimming and J lost 5 bases; unmatched junction nucleotides: 12.

This clonotype has a count of ten or more. This chain uses TRBV7-2 with TRBJ1-1; D possibly corresponds to TRBD1 (6 bases). The CDR3 spans 14 residues. V was pared by 4 bases and J by 6 bases, with 15 bases between. CDR1 and CDR2 (germline): SGHTA, FQGNSA. The CDR3 protein is CASSSRTVGAEAFF. The CDR3 nucleotides are TGTGCCAGCAGCTCACGGACAGTAGGGGCTGAAGCTTTCTTT.

This clonotype was detected many times. The CDR3 DNA follows: TGCGCCAGCAGCATAGGACAGGGTCGAGGAGATACGCAGTATTTT. Encoded protein: CASSIGQGRGDTQYF. J is TRBJ2-3 and V is TRBV5-1; 8 bases are a match to TRBD1. Germline trimming cut 4 bases from V and 5 bases from J; bases unmatched to any gene: 9. CDR1 and CDR2 from the germline V gene are SGHRS and YFSETQ. The length of the CDR3 is 15 residues.

This clonotype showed up just a few times. The chain has TRBV7-9 and TRBJ2-1; D is unclear. The V and J ends lost 1 base and 6 bases respectively, with 16 bases between them. This CDR3 is 16 amino acids long. Germline V gives CDR1 SEHNR, CDR2 FQNEAQ (reference sequence). Here the CDR3 DNA reads TGTGCCAGCAGCTTAGGGGCCTACGCCGGTGGCAATGAGCAGTTCTTC. As protein: CASSLGAYAGGNEQFF.

As to this clonotype: A read error may produce the germline difference seen at one junction end. CDR3 residues: CASSPPLYEQYF. CDR3 DNA sequence: TGTGCTAGCAGCCCTCCTCTCTACGAGCAGTACTTC. This sequence joins TRBV7-7 and TRBJ2-7, with unresolved D. The CDR3 runs to 12 residues. The germline gives CDR1 SSHAT, CDR2 FNYEAQ (reference sequence).

The chain joins TRBV28 to TRBJ2-2, with D possibly TRBD1 on 6 matching bases. The CDR3 consists of 13 residues. Per germline, CDR1 MDHEN and CDR2 SYDVKM. V was cut by 10 bases and J by 5 bases, with 14 bases left in between. The CDR3 DNA sequence: TGTGCCACCAAGAGAGGGGGAACCGGGGAGCTGTTTTTT. It specifies CATKRGGTGELFF.

This clonotype was seen repeatedly, ten times or more. The chain is built from TRBV29-1 and TRBJ2-7; 11 bases fit TRBD1. V was pared by 7 bases and J by 1 base, with 6 bases of the junction left unmatched. Germline-derived CDR1 and CDR2 are SQVTM and ANQGSEA. The CDR3 has 14 residues. The CDR3 nucleotides read TGCAGCGCGACCGGGACAGGGGGTTCCTACGAGCAGTACTTC. Protein: CSATGTGGSYEQYF.

This clonotype was detected ten times or more. The chain combines TRBV20-1 with TRBJ1-5; D may be TRBD1 (6 bases). Germline V lookup: CDR1 DFQATT, CDR2 SNEGSKA (reference sequence). This CDR3 has 13 residues. V was clipped by 3 bases and J by 5 bases, with 11 bases between them. The CDR3 region has the DNA TGCAGTGCTAGGGGGGCGCCAGATCAGCCCCAGCATTTT. Encoded protein: CSARGAPDQPQHF.

This clonotype occurred a few times. The J gene is TRBJ2-7, the V gene TRBV3-1, with D uncertain. The CDR3 loop spans 11 amino acids. The ends were cut back, 4 bases at V and 6 bases at J, with 7 bases in the middle. The germline V gene encodes CDR1 LGHDT and CDR2 YNNKEL (reference sequence). CDR3 amino acids: CASSPGVEQYF. For the CDR3, the DNA is TGTGCCAGCAGCCCAGGCGTCGAGCAGTACTTC.

This clonotype was recorded a few times. The chain couples TRBV4-3 to TRBJ2-3, with D unclear. V shed 4 bases and J shed 2 bases, with 10 bases lying between them. CDR1 and CDR2 (germline): LGHNA, YSLEER. The CDR3 totals 14 residues. In DNA form, the CDR3 reads TGCGCCAGCAGCCTGGCGAGTCCCACAGATACGCAGTATTTT. Translated: CASSLASPTDTQYF.

This clonotype showed up many times. The chain couples TRBV5-1 to TRBJ2-7, with 7 bases lining up with TRBD1. Unmatched junction bases numbered 4, after V lost 3 bases and J lost 1 base. CDR1 is SGHRS, CDR2 YFSETQ, per germline. This CDR3 comprises 14 residues. The CDR3 coding sequence is TGCGCCAGCAGCTCGGACAGGAAGTCCTACGAGCAGTACTTC. It encodes CASSSDRKSYEQYF. The variable domain in full, completed from reference TRBV5-1 and TRBJ2-7, reads KAGVTQTPRYLIKTRGQQVTLSCSPISGHRSVSWYQQTPGQGLQFLFEYFSETQRNKGNFPGRFSGRQFSNSRSEMNVSTLELGDSALYLCASSSDRKSYEQYFGPGTRLTVT.

This clonotype was seen repeatedly, ten times or more. The gene calls are TRBV6-6 and TRBJ1-1, with 7 bases lining up with TRBD1. CDR1 MNHNY and CDR2 SVGAGI come from the germline V gene (reference sequence). J was trimmed by 4 bases and V by 2 bases; bases with no gene match: 7. CDR3 length: 15 amino acids. The CDR3 loop reads CASSYRARGATEAFF. DNA for the CDR3: TGTGCCAGCAGTTACAGGGCCAGGGGGGCCACTGAAGCTTTCTTT.

In the case of this clonotype: A much more abundant neighbour one base away suggests this may be a read error. The chain employs TRBV5-1 and TRBJ2-7; no clear D. CDR1 SGHRS and CDR2 YFSETQ come from the germline V gene. The V end was cut by 2 bases, the J end by 7 bases, with 13 bases between. This CDR3 is 13 amino acids long. CDR3 sequence (DNA): TGCGCCAGCAGCTTTGGACGGGTTGGGGAGCAGTACTTC. It specifies CASSFGRVGEQYF.

This chain joins TRBV5-1 and TRBJ2-1; perhaps TRBD2 as D (5 bases). Germline CDR1 SGHRS, CDR2 YFSETQ. The V end lost 5 bases, the J end lost 0 bases, and 15 bases lay between the germline ends. The CDR3 is 16 amino acids. The CDR3 region has the DNA TGCGCCAGCAGTCCCCAGCCGGGGAGCTCCTACAATGAGCAGTTCTTC. Its protein product is CASSPQPGSSYNEQFF.

There are many counts of this clonotype. This chain uses TRBV14 with TRBJ2-5; 14 bases fit TRBD2. The germline gives CDR1 SGHDN, CDR2 FVKESK. V lost 4 bases, J lost 5 bases, and 3 bases stayed unmatched. The CDR3 has 15 residues. In DNA, the CDR3 is TGTGCCAGCAGCCTGGGACTAGCGGGAGCGGAGACCCAGTACTTC. Protein: CASSLGLAGAETQYF.

CDR3 coding DNA: TGTGCCAGCTCACCCGGGAGGGATCAAGAGCAGTACTTC. Its translation is CASSPGRDQEQYF. This rearrangement joins TRBV18 to TRBJ2-7, with 8 bases lining up with TRBD2. V shed 3 bases, J shed 7 bases, and the junction held 5 bases outside the gene matches. The CDR3 is 13 amino acids. Germline V gene lookup returns CDR1 KGHSH and CDR2 LQKENI.

Relative to its sample, this clonotype is large (0.1 to 1%). The chain employs TRBV6-6 and TRBJ2-7; tentatively, D is TRBD1 or TRBD2 (5 bases each). Germline V gene sequence: CDR1 MNHNY, CDR2 SVGAGI (reference sequence). CDR3 length: 14 residues. V was trimmed by 0 bases and J by 5 bases, leaving 11 bases between them. The CDR3 DNA reads as TGTGCCAGCAGTTACTCGAGAGGGGCCCACGAGCAGTACTTC. It yields the protein CASSYSRGAHEQYF.

The chain links TRBV3-1 to TRBJ2-1, with TRBD2 identical over 7 bases. The CDR3 has 16 amino acids. CDR1 is LGHDT, CDR2 YNNKEL, per germline (reference sequence). Trimming removed 4 bases from V and 4 bases from J; junction bases left unmatched: 10. CDR3 sequence: CASSLGPAGPYNEQFF. CDR3 nucleotides: TGTGCCAGCAGCCTCGGTCCAGCGGGGCCTTACAATGAGCAGTTCTTC.